This T cell receptor (beta chain) came from a study of blood T cell repertoires in COVID-19. Study overall: The samples span acute and convalescent COVID-19 from the United States, Italy and Spain.

Original processing methods: Amplification with reference gene primers provided the estimates of nucleated cell counts. Clones were read by immunoSEQ multiplex PCR, and TCRdb kept only the in-frame ones, dropping some. Clone size and V and J calls were adopted from that table, with D and trimming inferred from the DNA. Here the sample spans fewer than 200,000 clones, 82% being singletons. The CDR3 spans 15 residues. In germline, CDR1 is MNHEY, CDR2 SVGAGI. The V and J ends lost 6 bases and 7 bases, in that order; junction bases with no gene match: 10. The cohort comprised adults aged 18 to 89 years residing in approximately 22 US areas. Participant-given clinical history determined each cohort assignment. This clone has just one count.

The sample consisted of PBMCs or T cells enriched from blood (not recorded which). V is TRBV6-5 and J is TRBJ2-7; 12 bases align to TRBD1. This clonotype was obtained from a man aged 55 to 70 who had recovered from COVID-19. This CDR3 reads CASRTPGQGAGEQYF. The CDR3 coding sequence is TGTGCCAGCAGAACTCCGGGACAGGGGGCTGGAGAGCAGTACTTC.